This TCR beta chain is from a study of cytomegalovirus exposure and HLA in healthy donors (dated by TCRdb to about 2017). About the full investigation: An earlier analysis of approximately 640 of the donors reported more than 250 Gb of sequence data and around 110 million unique TCR beta sequences from roughly 180 million T cells. About 300 gigabases of sequencing data and some 85 million unique TCR sequences were included in an early release covering 500 to 750 HLA-typed donors. Of the 300 to 400 genotyped donors, roughly 80% fell in the genetic ancestry cluster associated with self-reported Caucasian donors. The study aimed to test whether signatures of past pathogen exposure could be identified by cataloging public T cell receptors. Using immunosequencing, the study profiled T cell repertoires from 550 to 750 subjects and related those repertoires to cytomegalovirus serostatus. In addition to the first cohort of several hundred subjects, a separate validation cohort of over 90 different subjects was used. The study combined high-throughput TCR immunosequencing, statistical association of individual TCRs with disease status, and machine learning to predict cytomegalovirus infection status. A later analysis re-examined previously published TCR beta repertoires from hundreds of donors and added high-resolution HLA genotyping to investigate patterns of TCR occurrence. The later analysis used no new phenotypic data to find candidate immune exposures, relying instead on TCR beta sequences and their occurrence across donors. An earlier analysis of 500 to 750 of the donors applied high-throughput TCR beta sequencing to assess whether each TCR beta V gene segment acted as functional or pseudogenic. Donor age, sex, ethnicity and CMV serostatus were compiled alongside the repertoire data. A later genetic analysis took genome-wide SNP genotypes for about 55% of the roughly 670 donors and used that subset as a discovery cohort. All discovery cohort repertoires had been generated using a single sequencing platform. HLA typing included class I and class II loci at four-digit resolution. Typing coverage varied by locus: roughly 620-640 donors for A, B, C, DRB1 and DQB1; roughly 500 for DQA1; nearly 610 for DPA1; some 470 for DPB1. Several DR-DQ haplotypes were handled as single units for association and clustering because linkage in the cohort was strong. Among under 450 genotyped donors of the cohort, an average of approximately 230,000 unique TCR beta nucleotide sequences were sequenced per donor, roughly a sixth of them non-productive.

The paper's findings and limits, for the study overall: Assigning TCR associations to individual alleles was difficult when HLA alleles, especially DR and DQ, strongly co-occurred. For the cohort, immune exposure information was limited to CMV serostatus. It was suggested by the authors that the approach could potentially be generalized to other disease states and immunological phenotypes. A cluster of highly shared sequence variants was judged likely to be a technical artifact of the sequencing pipeline. V-gene and J-gene trimming of TCR beta chains was associated with a missense DCLRE1C variant in a later genetic analysis, and the association was replicated in an independent cohort. According to a later analysis, TCR association rates differed among HLA loci, with DRB1 alleles showing the most associated TCRs and HLA-C alleles showing the fewest. Compared with the 666-donor mean, donors in an Asian-associated ancestry cluster had fewer N-insertions in productive TCRs, according to a later genetic analysis. Several of the top co-occurrence clusters appeared to be linked to parvovirus B19, influenza, CMV and Epstein-Barr virus, according to a later analysis. An earlier analysis of approximately 570 of the donors showed that most TCR beta V segments appeared in productive rearrangements either about 87% or about 30% of the time, which broadly matched IMGT annotations. Correlated functional status among segregating V segments might reflect linkage disequilibrium, but an unknown experimental factor could not be ruled out. Sequencing depth was assumed to be roughly uniform across donors in the presence/absence analyses, though that assumption may not hold. In vitro tests confirmed that a few of the cytomegalovirus-associated TCR beta chains recognize cytomegalovirus antigens. Because HLA typing was unavailable for some donors at each locus, only the typed subset was used in association tests. Most TCR sequences were observed very rarely across donors, whereas some public TCRs were present in many individuals. A further reported finding was that TCR beta sequences accurately predicted the HLA-A and HLA-B alleles for most subjects in the first cohort. Some IMGT-functional V segments, including TRBV6-2 and TRBV6-3, could not be told apart with the 87-base-pair reads, so those segments were excluded. A later analysis associated 15,000 to 20,000 TCR beta sequences with specific HLA alleles at a false discovery rate of 0.05. In a later analysis, HLA-associated TCR beta chains showed more clonal expansion and lower generation probabilities than non-associated chains that were equally common. A total of around 150 TCR beta chains were listed by the study as associated with cytomegalovirus. This cohort had only TCR beta chains sequenced, and the lack of alpha or paired-chain data limited which features could be detected. Seventeen rarely observed V segments, including chromosome 9 orphons, were excluded from the earlier analysis of approximately 500 of the donors because counts were too low. According to a later analysis, most CMV-associated TCR beta chains appeared to be HLA-restricted, and the HLA associations seemed to be driven largely by CMV exposure. In both the original and validation cohorts, the classifier was reported to diagnose cytomegalovirus status with high specificity and sensitivity.

Receptor libraries were prepared by the immunoSEQ multiplex PCR assay. For the multiplex PCR, a mixture combining 60 forward primers for TCR Vbeta segments and 13 reverse primers for TCR Jbeta segments was used. The CDR3 region of rearranged TCR beta genes was amplified from genomic DNA with a multiplex PCR assay. The amplified TCR beta libraries were sequenced on the Illumina HiSeq System as 87-base-pair reads. As for the authors' bioinformatics: A later analysis counted approximately 74 million unique TCR beta chains across the 666 repertoires, and 9 million to 14 million of these chains were shared by at least two donors. Raw reads were error-corrected and collapsed into unique sequences with a nearest-neighbor algorithm that merged closely related sequences to remove PCR and sequencing errors. To assign V, D and J gene segments, CDR3 sequences were aligned to IMGT reference sequences. For a sequence to be retained, a match of at least six nucleotides was required to both a V gene segment and a J gene segment. Rearrangements were called productive when the CDR3 lacked stop codons and stayed in frame with V and J; all others were non-productive. CDR3 was defined according to IMGT convention as the region running from the second conserved V-encoded cysteine to the conserved J-encoded phenylalanine. In an earlier analysis of roughly 580 of the donors, sequences lacking an unambiguous match to a single V gene segment were excluded. An earlier analysis of approximately 590 of the donors called V segments functional above 56.7% productive rearrangements and segregating when the between-donor standard deviation exceeded 5%. To diagnose cytomegalovirus status from the catalog of TCR beta chain sequences, a statistical classification framework was built. V and J gene assignment, in a later analysis, came from comparing TCR nucleotide sequences with IMGT/GENE-DB human TR gene sequences. Using the TCRdist pipeline, a later analysis assigned CDR3 sequences along with most-parsimonious VDJ recombination scenarios. In a later analysis, every TCR beta chain was defined by the combination of its CDR3 amino acid sequence and its V-gene family, and reads without a unique V-gene family were dropped. In a later analysis, 450 to 600 highly shared, low-generation-probability nucleotide sequences were removed to address suspected cross-contamination and a sequencing artifact. In a later analysis, a clonal expansion index was calculated for each public chain from normalized within-repertoire ranks of inferred template counts. In a later analysis, generation probabilities were computed using a VDJ recombination model fitted to out-of-frame rearrangements, and the results were checked against IGoR. Hypergeometric tests were used in a later analysis to score TCR-TCR, TCR-HLA and TCR-CMV co-occurrence, with a repertoire-size bias correction applied to the TCR pairs. A later analysis estimated false discovery rates by permuting HLA or CMV assignments 20 times. In a later analysis, co-occurring TCRs were grouped using DBSCAN, and TCRdist sequence similarity was added for clustering within HLA-allele-positive subsets. Repertoires with fewer than 30,000 or more than 120,000 public chains, plus five repertoires with anomalous nucleotide sharing, were excluded from co-occurrence clustering. TCRdb's version of the immuneACCESS table is confined to in-frame rearrangements and falls short of the full clone set. An unresolved V gene accounts for under half of the shortfall where checked; the remainder is of unknown origin. V and J calls and clone size follow that table, whereas D and trimming were derived from the DNA. The sample data list over 150,000 clones, and around 83% of these were observed just once. The top ten hold 2% to 3% of the sample.

In regard to this clone: The antigen it binds to is not known. The input lacks base qualities; no much larger clone sits a single base away.

In total, 630 or so healthy bone marrow donors made up the cohort. At the time of sampling, all cohort members were nominally healthy, though unrecorded immune exposures were likely present. The donor was CMV seropositive and was included in the group of 270 or so seropositive cohort members. A peripheral blood sample was provided by each donor, and peripheral blood mononuclear cells were used for TCR beta sequencing. The Qiagen DNeasy Blood Extraction Kit was used to extract genomic DNA from the blood cell samples. The V end loses 8 bases and the J end loses 2 bases, and a stretch of 18 bases separates them. From the cysteine through the phenylalanine, the CDR3 covers 16 amino acids. Only CDR3 DNA remains: 48 bases, in frame from the first base. The germline V gene (reference sequence) sets CDR1 to MNHEY and CDR2 to SMNVEV.

Here the chain combines TRBV27 and TRBJ2-2; the D gene is perhaps TRBD1, on 5 matching bases. The receptor's source is a man aged 25-45 years in good health and CMV-seropositive. What was sequenced was PBMCs. This receptor has the CDR3 CASSGAIRSNTGELFF. The nucleotides are TGTGCCAGCTCTGGGGCCATCCGAAGCAACACCGGGGAGCTGTTTTTT.